The 18 T cell receptor beta chains reported below all come from one sample, sequenced in a study of blood T cells in healthy people across ages. With a J-beta primer mix and a sample-barcoded 5' primer, a second PCR ran about 7 to 11 cycles. TCRdb recomputed calls from the 5' RACE reads with MiXCR, one row per CDR3 protein. The sample records around 900,000 distinct CDR3 sequences, 45% to 60% being singletons. Sequenced material: blood. The receptors were gathered from a woman aged 55 to 70 in good health.

This clonotype appeared a few times. The rearrangement uses TRBV6-5 and TRBJ2-7, with D possibly being TRBD1 (6 bases). The CDR3 has 14 amino acids. Germline loops: CDR1 MNHEY, CDR2 SVGAGI. V was clipped by 8 bases and J by 3 bases, with 17 bases between them. The chain's CDR3 is CASRPPQGHYEQYF. CDR3 DNA: TGTGCCAGCCGACCCCCACAGGGACACTACGAGCAGTACTTC.

V usage is TRBV5-1 and J usage is TRBJ2-1; D ambiguous. The germline V gene has CDR1 SGHRS and CDR2 YFSETQ. The V gene lost 0 bases and the J gene lost 7 bases, with 5 bases spanning the gap. The length of the CDR3 is 12 residues. The CDR3 DNA sequence: TGCGCCAGCAGCTTGGTCTGGAATGAGCAGTTCTTC. It codes for CASSLVWNEQFF.

V gene TRBV5-1 combines with J gene TRBJ2-5; D uncertain. CDR1 and CDR2 from the germline V gene are SGHRS and YFSETQ. The CDR3 spans 12 residues. The V and J ends lost 5 bases and 4 bases respectively, with 9 bases between them. The CDR3 coding sequence is TGCGCCAGCAGAATTTCAAGAGAGACCCAGTACTTC. Amino acid sequence: CASRISRETQYF.

The chain couples TRBV2 to TRBJ2-3; D is possibly TRBD1 (6 bases). This CDR3 has 14 amino acids. Germline V gene lookup returns CDR1 SNHLY and CDR2 FYNNEI. Trimming cost V 6 bases and J 1 base, with 11 bases left between them. The chain's CDR3 is CASRGALGTDTQYF. The CDR3 DNA sequence: TGTGCCAGCAGGGGGGCCCTTGGCACAGATACGCAGTATTTT.

V gene TRBV20-1 combines with J gene TRBJ2-3; maybe TRBD2 (6 bases). Trimming took 5 bases from V and 5 from J, leaving 14 bases between them. Germline V gene data show CDR1 as DFQATT and CDR2 as SNEGSKA (reference sequence). There are 13 residues in the CDR3. DNA for the CDR3: TGCAGTGCTGACGGGGGTTTCAGAGATACGCAGTATTTT. As protein: CSADGGFRDTQYF.

This sequence joins TRBV5-1 and TRBJ2-4; weak D call: TRBD1 (7 bases). There are 16 residues in the CDR3. With 4 bases removed from V and 6 bases from J, the gap between germline ends came to 20 bases. Germline V gene sequence: CDR1 SGHRS, CDR2 YFSETQ. CDR3 sequence reads: CASSQTGTWVGNIQYF. The CDR3, as DNA: TGCGCCAGCAGCCAGACAGGGACTTGGGTAGGAAACATTCAGTACTTC.

This clonotype was seen a single time. This chain joins TRBV7-9 and TRBJ2-7; D possibly corresponds to TRBD1 (5 bases). Trimming removed 5 bases from V and 6 bases from J, with 17 bases in between. This CDR3 is 14 amino acids long. Germline CDR1 and CDR2: SEHNR and FQNEAQ (reference sequence). CDR3 DNA: TGTGCCAGCAGCGAGGCATTTAACAGGCCCGAGCAGTACTTC. It yields the protein CASSEAFNRPEQYF. The entire variable domain, with the rest obtained from reference TRBV7-9 and TRBJ2-7, is as follows: DTGVSQNPRHKITKRGQNVTFRCDPISEHNRLYWYRQTLGQGPEFLTYFQNEAQLEKSRLLSDRFSAERPKGSFSTLEIQRTEQGDSAMYLCASSEAFNRPEQYFGPGTRLTVT.

The CDR3 loop is CASSYSRGAMNTEAFF. The CDR3 region has the DNA TGTGCCAGCAGTTACTCGAGGGGAGCCATGAACACTGAAGCTTTCTTT. The rearrangement links TRBV6-5 to TRBJ1-1, with a possible D match to TRBD1 (5 bases). Germline lookup yields CDR1 MNHEY and CDR2 SVGAGI. Trimming cost V 0 bases and J 0 bases, with 11 bases left between them. This CDR3 contains 16 residues.

This chain links TRBV20-1 with TRBJ1-6; D ambiguous. The germline V gene has CDR1 DFQATT and CDR2 SNEGSKA (reference sequence). Trimming cost V 1 base and J 7 bases, with 11 bases left between them. The CDR3 has 14 amino acids. CDR3 bases: TGCAGTGCTAGAGTCGCTGGTCTCAATTCACCCCTCCACTTT. Amino acid sequence: CSARVAGLNSPLHF.

The rearrangement links TRBV20-1 to TRBJ2-1; D is unresolved. Trimming stripped 2 bases from V and 2 bases from J, with 13 bases between. The CDR3 has 15 amino acids. CDR1 and CDR2 from the germline V gene are DFQATT and SNEGSKA (reference sequence). DNA of the CDR3: TGCAGTGCTAGACTCCTCGACCAGGCCTACAATGAGCAGTTCTTC. Translated: CSARLLDQAYNEQFF.

V is TRBV27 and J is TRBJ1-5; D is unclear. The CDR3 has 15 amino acids. V shed 6 bases and J shed 2 bases, with 14 bases lying between them. CDR1 and CDR2 from the germline V gene are MNHEY and SMNVEV (reference sequence). The CDR3 nucleotides read TGTGCCAGCAGCCGAGACCTCCGAGGCAATCAGCCCCAGCATTTT. As protein: CASSRDLRGNQPQHF.

Concerning this clonotype: One end of the junction varies from germline; a read error may be responsible. The chain uses TRBV28 and TRBJ2-7; tentatively, D is TRBD1 (6 bases). The CDR3 has 13 residues. The germline gives CDR1 MDHEN, CDR2 SYDVKM. CDR3 sequence: CASMGASAYKQYF. CDR3 in DNA: TGTGCCAGCATGGGGGCATCGGCCTACAAGCAGTACTTC.

This chain links TRBV6-2 or TRBV6-3 with TRBJ1-2; the match to TRBD1 covers 10 bases. The V gene end was trimmed by 6 bases and the J gene end by 7 bases; junction bases not matched to a gene: 17. CDR1 is MNHEY and CDR2 is SVGEGT in the germline V gene. The CDR3 is 17 amino acids. The DNA for the CDR3 is TGTGCCAGCAGACAGACAACCGGGACAGGGGCATTGCGTGGCTACACCTTC. It is translated as CASRQTTGTGALRGYTF.

The chain recombines TRBV6-6 with TRBJ2-7; 7 nucleotides agree with TRBD1. The CDR3 runs 14 residues. In germline, CDR1 is MNHNY, CDR2 SVGAGI (reference sequence). Unmatched junction bases numbered 9, after V lost 6 bases and J lost 4 bases. The CDR3 DNA is TGTGCCAGCAGCGGACAGGTTCTCGAGTACGAGCAGTACTTC. It encodes CASSGQVLEYEQYF.

This clonotype was seen more than once but under ten times. The V gene is TRBV20-1, the J gene TRBJ2-1, with TRBD2 matching 7 bases. After removal of 3 bases from V and 9 bases from J, the junction contained 5 bases not matched to a gene. CDR1 is DFQATT, CDR2 SNEGSKA, per germline (reference sequence). This CDR3 comprises 12 residues. CDR3 loop: CSARGEGTEQFF. CDR3 DNA: TGCAGTGCTAGGGGGGAGGGGACTGAGCAGTTCTTC.

The chain uses TRBV28 and TRBJ2-7; D uncertain. Germline CDR1 and CDR2: MDHEN and SYDVKM. Trimming removed 3 bases from V and 0 bases from J, with 9 bases in between. CDR3 size: 14 residues. Here the CDR3 reads CASSFLGYSYEQYF. CDR3 DNA sequence: TGTGCCAGCAGTTTTCTGGGGTACTCCTACGAGCAGTACTTC.

This chain connects TRBV20-1 to TRBJ2-7; D not resolved. Germline CDR1 and CDR2: DFQATT and SNEGSKA (reference sequence). Trimming removed 3 bases from V and 4 bases from J, with 16 bases in between. This CDR3 contains 14 residues. As DNA, the CDR3 is TGCAGTGCTAGCTCCAGTCGGGCGTCGTACGAGCAGTACTTC. It yields the protein CSASSSRASYEQYF.

The chain combines TRBV11-2 with TRBJ2-4, with TRBD2 identical over 10 bases. The CDR3 runs to 17 residues. The junction had 12 bases not matched to a gene; V was cut back by 6 bases and J by 4 bases. Germline CDR1 and CDR2: SGHAT and FQNNGV. In DNA form, the CDR3 reads TGTGCCAGCAGAAGGACCGGGAGTAGCGGGGGGAAAAACATTCAGTACTTC. This codes for CASRRTGSSGGKNIQYF.